These T cell receptor beta chains were read from a single sample in a study of identical twins. One entry per CDR3 protein, called by TCRdb with MiXCR from the 5' RACE reads. The sample holds 450,000 or so distinct CDR3 sequences; more than 20% are singletons and the top ten take 2.9%. The same specimen was also included in a second study, on T cells expressing NK-cell markers.

Input material: CD4+ T cells sorted from blood. The source is a woman under 30 in good health. CDR3s include the opening cysteine and the closing phenylalanine or tryptophan. The D gene is left open where the match is weak. Expanded clones get a size class; other rows say once, few or many, or leave the size out.

d_gene: NA; v_gene: TRBV11-2; j_gene: TRBJ2-1; abundance: NA; CDR3aa: CASRKLTGYNEQFF; CDR3nt: TGTGCCAGCAGGAAATTAACAGGGTACAATGAGCAGTTCTTC
d_gene: TRBD2; v_gene: TRBV4-3; j_gene: TRBJ2-1; abundance: NA; CDR3aa: CASSQQAGPDLNEQFF; CDR3nt: TGCGCCAGCAGCCAACAAGCGGGACCGGACCTTAATGAGCAGTTCTTC
d_gene: NA; v_gene: TRBV25-1; j_gene: TRBJ2-1; abundance: NA; CDR3aa: CASSATGTRNFNNEQFF; CDR3nt: TGTGCCAGCAGTGCAACCGGGACCAGGAACTTTAACAATGAGCAGTTCTTC
d_gene: NA; v_gene: TRBV20-1; j_gene: TRBJ1-1; abundance: few; CDR3aa: CSAAGHPNTEAFF; CDR3nt: TGCAGTGCTGCGGGACACCCGAACACTGAAGCTTTCTTT
d_gene: NA; v_gene: TRBV29-1; j_gene: TRBJ1-1; abundance: many; CDR3aa: CSVEFSKEAFF; CDR3nt: TGCAGCGTTGAGTTTTCCAAAGAAGCTTTCTTT
d_gene: NA; v_gene: TRBV7-3; j_gene: TRBJ2-5; abundance: few; CDR3aa: CASSGNQETQYF; CDR3nt: TGTGCCAGCAGCGGGAATCAAGAGACCCAGTACTTC
d_gene: TRBD2; v_gene: TRBV25-1; j_gene: TRBJ2-3; abundance: NA; CDR3aa: CASTKPRLAGQRDTQYF; CDR3nt: TGTGCCAGCACCAAACCGCGGCTAGCGGGACAAAGAGATACGCAGTATTTT
d_gene: NA; v_gene: TRBV3-1; j_gene: TRBJ2-7; abundance: few; CDR3aa: CASSPMTRHYEQYF; CDR3nt: TGTGCCAGCAGCCCGATGACACGACACTACGAGCAGTACTTC
d_gene: TRBD1; v_gene: TRBV29-1; j_gene: TRBJ1-2; abundance: NA; CDR3aa: CSVVDRAHGYTF; CDR3nt: TGCAGCGTTGTGGACAGGGCTCATGGCTACACCTTC
d_gene: NA; v_gene: TRBV10-3; j_gene: TRBJ2-5; abundance: many; CDR3aa: CAISQGRLQETQYF; CDR3nt: TGTGCCATCAGCCAGGGACGGCTTCAAGAGACCCAGTACTTC
d_gene: NA; v_gene: TRBV5-1; j_gene: TRBJ2-1; abundance: few; CDR3aa: CASSLLTTVESNEQFF; CDR3nt: TGCGCCAGCAGCTTGCTAACAACAGTAGAATCCAATGAGCAGTTCTTC
d_gene: NA; v_gene: TRBV20-1; j_gene: TRBJ2-7; abundance: NA; CDR3aa: CSARDQGTNYEQYF; CDR3nt: TGCAGTGCTAGAGATCAAGGGACCAACTACGAGCAGTACTTC
d_gene: TRBD1; v_gene: TRBV30; j_gene: TRBJ1-2; abundance: many; CDR3aa: CAWSIAQTGRGYTF; CDR3nt: TGTGCCTGGAGTATCGCCCAGACAGGGCGCGGCTACACCTTC
d_gene: NA; v_gene: TRBV9; j_gene: TRBJ2-2; abundance: few; CDR3aa: CASSVVEGAGELFF; CDR3nt: TGTGCCAGCAGCGTAGTCGAGGGAGCCGGGGAGCTGTTTTTT
d_gene: NA; v_gene: TRBV20-1; j_gene: TRBJ2-1; abundance: few; CDR3aa: CSALGANEQFF; CDR3nt: TGCAGTGCTCTAGGGGCCAATGAGCAGTTCTTC
d_gene: NA; v_gene: TRBV29-1; j_gene: TRBJ2-7; abundance: few; CDR3aa: CSVERDKVAGQYF; CDR3nt: TGCAGCGTTGAAAGGGACAAGGTCGCCGGGCAGTACTTC
d_gene: TRBD2; v_gene: TRBV20-1; j_gene: TRBJ2-7; abundance: NA; CDR3aa: CSASRTSSTYEQYF; CDR3nt: TGCAGTGCTAGCCGGACTAGCAGCACCTACGAGCAGTACTTC
d_gene: TRBD2; v_gene: TRBV20-1; j_gene: TRBJ2-3; abundance: few; CDR3aa: CSARLAGTSTDTQYF; CDR3nt: TGCAGTGCTAGACTAGCGGGAACTAGCACAGATACGCAGTATTTT
d_gene: NA; v_gene: TRBV15; j_gene: TRBJ1-2; abundance: NA; CDR3aa: CATSKGGDGGYTF; CDR3nt: TGTGCCACCAGCAAAGGGGGTGACGGAGGCTACACCTTC
d_gene: NA; v_gene: TRBV7-2; j_gene: TRBJ2-1; abundance: few; CDR3aa: CASSPHSWEDYNEQFF; CDR3nt: TGTGCCAGCAGCCCCCATAGTTGGGAGGATTACAATGAGCAGTTCTTC
d_gene: TRBD2; v_gene: TRBV7-2; j_gene: TRBJ2-1; abundance: NA; CDR3aa: CASSLGREAGNEQFF; CDR3nt: TGTGCCAGCAGCTTAGGGCGGGAGGCCGGGAATGAGCAGTTCTTC
d_gene: NA; v_gene: TRBV7-9; j_gene: TRBJ1-5; abundance: NA; CDR3aa: CASSASFVKGNQPQHF; CDR3nt: TGTGCCAGCAGCGCGTCGTTTGTGAAGGGCAATCAGCCCCAGCATTTT
d_gene: NA; v_gene: TRBV5-6; j_gene: TRBJ1-4; abundance: few; CDR3aa: CASISSGAHEKLFF; CDR3nt: TGTGCCAGCATTAGCTCGGGCGCGCATGAAAAACTGTTTTTT
d_gene: TRBD1; v_gene: TRBV29-1; j_gene: TRBJ1-3; abundance: few; CDR3aa: CSVLRQGVSGNTTYF; CDR3nt: TGCAGCGTTCTTAGACAGGGGGTTTCTGGAAACACCACATATTTT
d_gene: NA; v_gene: TRBV6-5; j_gene: TRBJ2-1; abundance: NA; CDR3aa: CASSYSTTPDEQFF; CDR3nt: TGTGCCAGCAGTTACTCGACTACCCCAGATGAGCAGTTCTTC